This passage covers 10 T cell receptor beta chains from one sample sequenced in a study of beta chain features in type 1 diabetes. Study-level points and caveats: Shortening that was moderate but significant affected the TCRB CDR3s of Type 1 diabetes patients in all four CD4+ subsets.

Which antigens these TCRs recognize remains unknown. The isolated RNA, all of it, was reverse transcribed, so expressed TCRB transcripts were what got sequenced. Here immunoSEQ multiplex PCR was the method, and the copy in TCRdb shows in-frame clones only, minus some. The data hold around 710,000 clones, with 12% observed a single time. Sequences were obtained from naive CD4+ T cells from blood. The source of these receptors is a man between 25 and 39 years old with type 1 diabetes.

This clone was detected a few times. The V and J genes are TRBV18 and TRBJ2-7; TRBD2 might be the D (6 bases). Germline values: CDR1 KGHSH, CDR2 LQKENI. V lost 6 bases and J lost 0, with 21 bases in between. The CDR3 extends over 17 amino acids. This CDR3 reads CASSPSDSGTSSYEQYF. The CDR3 region has the DNA TGTGCCAGCTCGCCTTCCGATAGCGGAACTTCCTCCTACGAGCAGTACTTC.

This clone was detected only a few times. The V call is TRBV11-2, the J call TRBJ1-2, with D unclear. With 0 bases removed from V and 4 bases from J, the gap between germline ends came to 9 bases. This CDR3 contains 14 residues. The germline V gene encodes CDR1 SGHAT and CDR2 FQNNGV. CDR3 coding DNA: TGTGCCAGCAGCTTAGATCGGGCGGCCTATGGCTACACCTTC. As protein: CASSLDRAAYGYTF.

There are a few counts of this clone. V is TRBV5-6 and J is TRBJ1-4, with a tentative D call TRBD1 (5 bases). V was pared by 9 bases and J by 7 bases, with 16 bases between. CDR3 length equals 13 residues. Germline CDR1 SGHDT, CDR2 YYEEEE. The CDR3, as DNA: TGTGCCACCGGGCGGGGGACGGGTGAAAAACTGTTTTTT. Its protein product is CATGRGTGEKLFF.

This clone was seen only a few times. This chain uses TRBV14 with TRBJ1-4; D uncertain. Deletions cut 4 bases from V and 6 bases from J, with 12 bases between. The CDR3 sequence is 14 residues long. Germline V gene data show CDR1 as SGHDN and CDR2 as FVKESK. Here the CDR3 DNA reads TGTGCCAGCAGCCCAGCAGTTCCCTATGAAAAACTGTTTTTT. Protein product: CASSPAVPYEKLFF.

The chain carries TRBV11-2 and TRBJ1-2; D remains ambiguous. Germline assignment: CDR1 SGHAT and CDR2 FQNNGV. This CDR3 has 15 residues. The V gene lost 2 bases and the J gene lost 1 base, with 11 bases spanning the gap. CDR3 residues: CASSLFRNNNYGYTF. The CDR3 bases are TGTGCCAGCAGCTTATTTAGAAATAATAACTATGGCTACACCTTC.

The chain has TRBV10-3 and TRBJ2-1; D is unresolved. The V end was cut by 2 bases, the J end by 7 bases, with 21 bases between. CDR3 length: 17 amino acids. Looked up from germline, CDR1 is ENHRY and CDR2 is SYGVKD. CDR3 loop: CAISETRTLEVPNEQFF. The CDR3 region has the DNA TGTGCCATCAGTGAGACCCGGACCCTAGAGGTCCCAAATGAGCAGTTCTTC.

The count of this clone is one. The chain is built from TRBV18 and TRBJ2-1; tentatively, D is TRBD1 or TRBD2 (5 bases each). V dropped 0 bases and J dropped 4 bases, with 13 bases sitting between them. Per germline, CDR1 KGHSH and CDR2 LQKENI. The CDR3 runs to 16 residues. The CDR3: CASSPPAGSRYNEQFF. In DNA form, the CDR3 reads TGTGCCAGCTCACCACCCGCAGGGAGCCGGTACAATGAGCAGTTCTTC.

The table lists this clone with a few counts. The chain couples TRBV29-1 to TRBJ2-4; D may be TRBD1 (5 bases). V lost 6 bases to trimming and J lost 6 bases, with 15 bases between them. The CDR3 totals 13 residues. In germline, CDR1 is SQVTM, CDR2 ANQGSEA. The CDR3 DNA sequence: TGCAGCGTAGTCCAAAATCAGGGAAACATTCAGTACTTC. Residues: CSVVQNQGNIQYF.

This clone was detected a few times. V is TRBV19 and J is TRBJ1-2, with D perhaps TRBD1 (6 bases). Germline-derived CDR1 and CDR2 are LNHDA and SQIVND (reference sequence). The CDR3 length is 12 residues. V was shortened by 6 bases and J by 6 bases, with 11 bases between the two germline ends. The CDR3 loop reads CASRYRADGYTF. CDR3 bases: TGTGCCAGTAGGTACAGGGCTGATGGCTACACCTTC.

This clone was seen only a few times. The V gene is TRBV11-3, the J gene TRBJ1-1; weak D call: TRBD1 (5 bases). Trimming left V 5 bases short and J 0 bases short, with 16 bases between. The V gene's germline CDR1 is SGHNT and CDR2 YENEEA. This CDR3 spans 16 amino acids. The CDR3 reads CASSRGPWGMNTEAFF. As DNA, the CDR3 is TGTGCCAGCAGCCGAGGACCCTGGGGGATGAACACTGAAGCTTTCTTT.